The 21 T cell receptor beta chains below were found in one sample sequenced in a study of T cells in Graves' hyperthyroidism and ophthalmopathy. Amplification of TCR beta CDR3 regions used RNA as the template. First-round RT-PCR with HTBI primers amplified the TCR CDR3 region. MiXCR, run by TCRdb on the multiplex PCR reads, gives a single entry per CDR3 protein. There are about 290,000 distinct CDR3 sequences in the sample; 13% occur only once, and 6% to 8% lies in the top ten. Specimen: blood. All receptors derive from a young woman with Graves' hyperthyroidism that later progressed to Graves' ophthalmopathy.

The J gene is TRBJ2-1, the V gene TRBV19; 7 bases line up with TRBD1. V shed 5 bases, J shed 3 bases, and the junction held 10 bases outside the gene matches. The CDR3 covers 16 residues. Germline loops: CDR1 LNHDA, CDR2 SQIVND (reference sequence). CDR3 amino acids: CASSDPGTDLYNEQFF. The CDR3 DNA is TGTGCCAGTAGTGACCCCGGGACAGACCTCTACAATGAGCAGTTCTTC.

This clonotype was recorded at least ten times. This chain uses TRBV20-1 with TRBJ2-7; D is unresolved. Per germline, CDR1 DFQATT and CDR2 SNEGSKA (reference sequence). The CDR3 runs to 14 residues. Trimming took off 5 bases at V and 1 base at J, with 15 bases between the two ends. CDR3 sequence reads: CSAHRAGYSYEQYF. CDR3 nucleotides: TGCAGTGCTCATCGGGCAGGCTATTCCTACGAGCAGTACTTC.

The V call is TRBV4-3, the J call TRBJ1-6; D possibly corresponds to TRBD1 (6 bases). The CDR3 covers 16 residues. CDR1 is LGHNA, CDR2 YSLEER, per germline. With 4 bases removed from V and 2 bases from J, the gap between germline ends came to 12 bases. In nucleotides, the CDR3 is TGCGCCAGCAGCCCGGGGGCGGGGGCCTATAATTCACCCCTCCACTTT. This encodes CASSPGAGAYNSPLHF.

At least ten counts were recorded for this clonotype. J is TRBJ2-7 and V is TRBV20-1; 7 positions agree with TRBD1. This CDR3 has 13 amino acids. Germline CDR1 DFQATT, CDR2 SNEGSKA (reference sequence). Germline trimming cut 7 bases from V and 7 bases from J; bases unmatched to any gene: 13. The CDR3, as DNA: TGCAGTGTCGGGGACAGCCCTACTTCAGAGCAGTACTTC. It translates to CSVGDSPTSEQYF.

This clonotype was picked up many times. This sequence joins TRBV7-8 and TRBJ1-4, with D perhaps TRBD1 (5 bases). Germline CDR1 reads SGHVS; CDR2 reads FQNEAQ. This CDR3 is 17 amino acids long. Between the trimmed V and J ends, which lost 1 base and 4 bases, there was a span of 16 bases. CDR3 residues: CASSLGKGRGINEKLFF. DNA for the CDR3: TGTGCCAGCAGCTTAGGGAAGGGGAGGGGAATTAATGAAAAACTGTTTTTT.

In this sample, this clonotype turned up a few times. The DNA of the CDR3 is TGTGCCAGCACCTGGGACTCCCCCAAGTACGAGCAGTACTTC. This encodes CASTWDSPKYEQYF. The chain has TRBV6-1 and TRBJ2-7; a possible D gene is TRBD2 (6 bases). Trimming shortened V by 7 bases and J by 4 bases, and 17 bases separated the two germline ends. Germline assignment: CDR1 MNHNS and CDR2 SASEGT. The CDR3 runs 14 residues.

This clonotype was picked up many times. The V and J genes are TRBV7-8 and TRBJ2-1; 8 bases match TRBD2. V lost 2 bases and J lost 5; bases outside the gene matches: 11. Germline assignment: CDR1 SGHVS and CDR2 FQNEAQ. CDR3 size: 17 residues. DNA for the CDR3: TGTGCCAGCAGCTTAAGGAGCGGGAGAGTATTCAACAATGAGCAGTTCTTC. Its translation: CASSLRSGRVFNNEQFF.

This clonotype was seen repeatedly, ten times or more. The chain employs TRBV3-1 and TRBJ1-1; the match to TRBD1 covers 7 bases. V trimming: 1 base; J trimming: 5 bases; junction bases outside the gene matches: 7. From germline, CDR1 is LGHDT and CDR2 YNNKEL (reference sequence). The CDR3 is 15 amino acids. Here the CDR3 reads CASSQGDRVGTEAFF. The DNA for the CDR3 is TGTGCCAGCAGCCAAGGTGACAGGGTGGGGACTGAAGCTTTCTTT.

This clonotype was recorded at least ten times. CDR3 loop: CASSLAGTGSYNYGYTF. The CDR3 DNA follows: TGTGCCAGCAGCTTAGCCGGGACAGGGAGCTATAACTATGGCTACACCTTC. The chain employs TRBV11-2 and TRBJ1-2, with 9 bases matching TRBD1. V shed 1 base and J 1 base; nucleotides not matched to a gene: 7. CDR1 and CDR2 (germline): SGHAT, FQNNGV. The CDR3 sequence is 17 residues long. The entire variable domain, with the rest obtained from reference TRBV11-2 and TRBJ1-2, is as follows: EAGVAQSPRYKIIEKRQSVAFWCNPISGHATLYWYQQILGQGPKLLIQFQNNGVVDDSQLPKDRFSAERLKGVDSTLKIQPAKLEDSAVYLCASSLAGTGSYNYGYTFGSGTRLTVV.

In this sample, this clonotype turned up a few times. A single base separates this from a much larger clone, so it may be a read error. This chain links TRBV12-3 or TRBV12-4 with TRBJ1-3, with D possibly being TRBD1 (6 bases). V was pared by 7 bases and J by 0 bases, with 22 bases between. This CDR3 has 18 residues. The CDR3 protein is CASIPGGGGPASGNTIYF. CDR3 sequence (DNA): TGTGCCAGCATACCCGGGGGCGGGGGACCTGCCTCTGGAAACACCATATATTTT.

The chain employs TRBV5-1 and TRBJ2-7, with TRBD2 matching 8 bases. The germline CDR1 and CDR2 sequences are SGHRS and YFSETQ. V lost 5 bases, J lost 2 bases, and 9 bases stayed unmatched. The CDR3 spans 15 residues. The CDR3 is CASRSNSGMAYEQYF. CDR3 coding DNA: TGCGCCAGCAGGAGTAATAGCGGGATGGCCTACGAGCAGTACTTC. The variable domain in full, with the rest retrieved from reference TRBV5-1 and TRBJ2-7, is KAGVTQTPRYLIKTRGQQVTLSCSPISGHRSVSWYQQTPGQGLQFLFEYFSETQRNKGNFPGRFSGRQFSNSRSEMNVSTLELGDSALYLCASRSNSGMAYEQYFGPGTRLTVT.

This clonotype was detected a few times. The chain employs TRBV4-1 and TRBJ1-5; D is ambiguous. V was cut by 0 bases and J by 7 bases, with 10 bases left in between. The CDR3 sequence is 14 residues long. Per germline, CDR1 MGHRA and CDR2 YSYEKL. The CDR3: CASSQDLAGQPQHF. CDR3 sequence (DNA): TGCGCCAGCAGCCAAGATTTAGCAGGCCAGCCCCAGCATTTT.

The CDR3 DNA sequence: TGTGCCAGCACAGGTTATCATGAGCAGTACTTC. Its protein is CASTGYHEQYF. J is TRBJ2-7 and V is TRBV14; D remains ambiguous. Trimming removed 7 bases at V and 7 bases at J, with 11 bases between. Germline V gene data show CDR1 as SGHDN and CDR2 as FVKESK. The CDR3 sequence is 11 residues long.

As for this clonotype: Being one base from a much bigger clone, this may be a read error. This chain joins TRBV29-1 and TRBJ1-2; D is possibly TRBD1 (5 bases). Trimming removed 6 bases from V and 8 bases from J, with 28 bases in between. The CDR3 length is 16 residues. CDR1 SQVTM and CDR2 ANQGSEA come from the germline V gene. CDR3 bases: TGCAGCGTGGAGAAATTTCAGGACCGCCCAGGGAGAGGCTACACCTTC. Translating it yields CSVEKFQDRPGRGYTF.

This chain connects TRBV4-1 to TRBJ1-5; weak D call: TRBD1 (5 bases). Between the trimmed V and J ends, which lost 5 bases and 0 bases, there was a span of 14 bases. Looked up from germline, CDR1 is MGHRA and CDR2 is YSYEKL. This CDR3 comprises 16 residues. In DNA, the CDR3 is TGCGCCAGCAGCGACATTGGGGGACCTAGCAATCAGCCCCAGCATTTT. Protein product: CASSDIGGPSNQPQHF.

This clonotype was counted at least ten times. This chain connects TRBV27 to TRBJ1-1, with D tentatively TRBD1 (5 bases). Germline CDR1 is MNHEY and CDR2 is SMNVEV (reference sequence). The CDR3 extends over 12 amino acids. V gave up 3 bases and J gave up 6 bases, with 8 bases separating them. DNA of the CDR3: TGTGCCAGCAGTTTTCGGGGGTCTGAAGCTTTCTTT. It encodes CASSFRGSEAFF.

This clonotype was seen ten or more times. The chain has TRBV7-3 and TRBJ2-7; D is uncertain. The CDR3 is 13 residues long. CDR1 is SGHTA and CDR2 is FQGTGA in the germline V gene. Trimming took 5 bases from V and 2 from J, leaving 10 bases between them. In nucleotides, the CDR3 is TGTGCCAGCAGCCCAAACAAAGCCTACGAGCAGTACTTC. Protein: CASSPNKAYEQYF.

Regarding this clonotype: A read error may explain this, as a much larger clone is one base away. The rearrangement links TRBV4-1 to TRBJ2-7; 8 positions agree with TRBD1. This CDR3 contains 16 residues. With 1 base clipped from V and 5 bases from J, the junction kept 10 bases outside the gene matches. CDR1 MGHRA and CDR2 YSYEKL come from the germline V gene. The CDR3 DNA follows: TGCGCCAGCAGCCAAGTCACTGGACAGGGTCGGGACGAGCAGTACTTC. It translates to CASSQVTGQGRDEQYF.

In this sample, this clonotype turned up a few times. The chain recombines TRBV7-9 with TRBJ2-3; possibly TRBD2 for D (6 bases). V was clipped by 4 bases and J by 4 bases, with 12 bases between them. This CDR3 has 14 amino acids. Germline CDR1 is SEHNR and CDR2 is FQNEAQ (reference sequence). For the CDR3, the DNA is TGTGCCAGCAGCTCGGACTATTCTCCAGATACGCAGTATTTT. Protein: CASSSDYSPDTQYF.

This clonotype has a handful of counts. CDR3: CASILSSRAYEQYF. As DNA, the CDR3 is TGCGCCAGCATCCTCTCTAGCAGAGCCTACGAGCAGTACTTC. The rearrangement joins TRBV5-1 to TRBJ2-7, with D possibly TRBD2 on 5 matching bases. In germline, CDR1 is SGHRS, CDR2 YFSETQ. CDR3 length: 14 amino acids. Trimming took 6 bases from V and 2 from J, leaving 15 bases between them.

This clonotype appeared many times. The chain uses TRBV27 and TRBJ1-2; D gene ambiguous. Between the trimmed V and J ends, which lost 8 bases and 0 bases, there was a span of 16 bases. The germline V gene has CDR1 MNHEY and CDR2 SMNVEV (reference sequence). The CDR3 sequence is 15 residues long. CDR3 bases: TGTGCCAGCCAGCAGGACCGATTTACTAACTATGGCTACACCTTC. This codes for CASQQDRFTNYGYTF.